This T cell receptor beta chain comes out of a study of T cell repertoires in cytomegalovirus infection. Study context: CMV infection and matching HLA type were both indicated by public TCR beta signatures. Study-level points and caveats: Cumulative public TCR beta family frequency identified carriers of CMV plus the relevant HLA. HLA-C-restricted, CMV-specific TCR beta clonotypes were dominant ex vivo.

This clonotype was recorded at least ten times. Its specificity is unknown. Trimming removed 3 bases at V and 5 bases at J, with 4 bases between. CDR1 and CDR2 (germline): MNHEY, SVGAGI. The CDR3 has 11 residues. TCRdb used MiXCR to reprocess the reads, holding one entry per CDR3 protein. The sample lists 480,000 or so distinct CDR3 sequences; approximately 11% were seen once. Sequenced: PBMCs. The chain has TRBV6-5 and TRBJ2-5; no firm D call. The receptor's source is a human donor in good health (CMV status not recorded). Some clones in this sample may be carry-over from other donors' samples. The CDR3 loop is CASSYLETQYF. DNA for the CDR3: TGTGCCAGCAGTTATCTTGAGACCCAGTACTTC.